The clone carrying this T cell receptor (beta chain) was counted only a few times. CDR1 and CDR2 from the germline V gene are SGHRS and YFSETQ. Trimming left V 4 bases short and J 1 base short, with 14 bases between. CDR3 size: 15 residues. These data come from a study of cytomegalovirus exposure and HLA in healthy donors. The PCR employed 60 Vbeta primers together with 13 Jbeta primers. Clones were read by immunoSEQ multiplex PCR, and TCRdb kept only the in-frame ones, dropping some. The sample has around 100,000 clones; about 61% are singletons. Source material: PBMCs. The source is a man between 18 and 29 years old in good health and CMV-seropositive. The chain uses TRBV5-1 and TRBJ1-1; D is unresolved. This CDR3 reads CASSQAQTPNTEAFF. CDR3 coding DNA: TGCGCCAGCAGCCAGGCGCAGACCCCGAACACTGAAGCTTTCTTT.